This is a list of T cell receptor beta chains from one sample in a study of human T cells and chemical hapten exposure. TCRdb used MiXCR to reprocess the RACE reads, holding one entry per CDR3 protein. The sample consists of 85,000 to 120,000 distinct CDR3 sequences, approximately 12% of them appearing once. Source: whole blood, taken in connection with sensitization to the hapten diphenylcyclopropenone (DPC). Receptor source: a woman aged 50 to 60 with alopecia areata. Some clones in this sample may be carry-over from other donors' samples. The CDR3 runs from the conserved cysteine through the conserved F or W. The D gene is left open where the match is weak. The size entry is marked missing in some rows and otherwise reads once, few, many or a size class.

v_call: TRBV7-6; j_call: TRBJ2-7; d_call: NA; clone_size: few; cdr3_aa: CASSPQEGGPYEQYF; cdr3_nt: TGTGCCAGCAGCCCCCAGGAGGGGGGGCCCTACGAGCAGTACTTC
v_call: TRBV28; j_call: TRBJ1-2; d_call: NA; clone_size: NA; cdr3_aa: CASSLLAGGVNYGYTF; cdr3_nt: TGTGCCAGCAGTTTATTGGCCGGGGGCGTGAACTATGGCTACACCTTC
v_call: TRBV12-3/TRBV12-4; j_call: TRBJ2-5; d_call: NA; clone_size: few; cdr3_aa: CASSFGAGQETQYF; cdr3_nt: TGTGCCAGCAGTTTTGGGGCAGGCCAAGAGACCCAGTACTTC
v_call: TRBV13; j_call: TRBJ2-5; d_call: NA; clone_size: NA; cdr3_aa: CASSYRTEETQYF; cdr3_nt: TGTGCCAGCAGCTACAGGACGGAAGAGACCCAGTACTTC
v_call: TRBV28; j_call: TRBJ1-2; d_call: TRBD1; clone_size: many; cdr3_aa: CASRPGQTYGYTF; cdr3_nt: TGTGCCAGCAGACCGGGACAGACCTATGGCTACACCTTC
v_call: TRBV18; j_call: TRBJ1-1; d_call: NA; clone_size: NA; cdr3_aa: CASSPNQDTEAFF; cdr3_nt: TGTGCCAGCTCACCAAACCAGGACACTGAAGCTTTCTTT
v_call: TRBV12-3/TRBV12-4; j_call: TRBJ2-7; d_call: TRBD1; clone_size: many; cdr3_aa: CASRRTGGEQYF; cdr3_nt: TGTGCCAGCAGGAGGACAGGCGGCGAGCAGTACTTC
v_call: TRBV29-1; j_call: TRBJ1-1; d_call: NA; clone_size: NA; cdr3_aa: CSADSSMNTEAFF; cdr3_nt: TGCAGCGCGGATTCCTCAATGAACACTGAAGCTTTCTTT
v_call: TRBV7-6; j_call: TRBJ2-7; d_call: NA; clone_size: many; cdr3_aa: CASSPFLRGASYEQYF; cdr3_nt: TGTGCCAGCAGCCCTTTTCTAAGGGGGGCCTCCTACGAGCAGTACTTC
v_call: TRBV9; j_call: TRBJ2-2; d_call: NA; clone_size: few; cdr3_aa: CASRTGANTGELFF; cdr3_nt: TGTGCCAGCAGAACCGGGGCGAACACCGGGGAGCTGTTTTTT
v_call: TRBV7-2; j_call: TRBJ1-1; d_call: NA; clone_size: NA; cdr3_aa: CASTPAHMEDTEAFF; cdr3_nt: TGTGCCAGCACCCCGGCCCATATGGAGGACACTGAAGCTTTCTTT
v_call: TRBV2; j_call: TRBJ2-3; d_call: TRBD2; clone_size: few; cdr3_aa: CASSPGLARDTQYF; cdr3_nt: TGTGCCAGCAGTCCGGGACTAGCGAGAGATACGCAGTATTTT
v_call: TRBV6-1; j_call: TRBJ1-5; d_call: TRBD1; clone_size: few; cdr3_aa: CASRFGQGGNQPQHF; cdr3_nt: TGTGCCAGCAGATTTGGACAGGGCGGCAATCAGCCCCAGCATTTT
v_call: TRBV5-1; j_call: TRBJ1-1; d_call: NA; clone_size: NA; cdr3_aa: CASTLGGLNTEAFF; cdr3_nt: TGCGCCAGCACCCTGGGGGGGCTGAACACTGAAGCTTTCTTT
v_call: TRBV6-5; j_call: TRBJ2-6; d_call: TRBD1; clone_size: few; cdr3_aa: CASSGQGRASGANVLTF; cdr3_nt: TGTGCCAGCAGTGGACAGGGCCGAGCCTCTGGGGCCAACGTCCTGACTTTC
v_call: TRBV7-2; j_call: TRBJ2-2; d_call: NA; clone_size: NA; cdr3_aa: CASSLGIGTPTGELFF; cdr3_nt: TGTGCCAGCAGCTTAGGTATTGGGACACCTACCGGGGAGCTGTTTTTT
v_call: TRBV7-2; j_call: TRBJ2-5; d_call: TRBD2; clone_size: many; cdr3_aa: CASSISGGGLLETQYF; cdr3_nt: TGTGCCAGCAGCATTAGCGGCGGGGGGCTCCTAGAGACCCAGTACTTC
v_call: TRBV6-2/TRBV6-3; j_call: TRBJ2-1; d_call: NA; clone_size: NA; cdr3_aa: CASRNPLAKQFF; cdr3_nt: TGTGCCAGCAGGAATCCTCTCGCGAAGCAGTTCTTC
v_call: TRBV4-1; j_call: TRBJ2-7; d_call: TRBD1; clone_size: many; cdr3_aa: CASSLAGTGEYEQYF; cdr3_nt: TGCGCCAGCAGCCTGGCCGGGACAGGGGAGTACGAGCAGTACTTC
v_call: TRBV11-2; j_call: TRBJ1-6; d_call: NA; clone_size: NA; cdr3_aa: CATTQGYNDSPLHF; cdr3_nt: TGTGCCACTACTCAGGGTTATAACGATTCACCCCTCCACTTT
v_call: TRBV4-1; j_call: TRBJ2-7; d_call: NA; clone_size: NA; cdr3_aa: CASSQGRAGYEQYF; cdr3_nt: TGCGCCAGCAGCCAAGGACGTGCCGGTTACGAGCAGTACTTC
v_call: TRBV6-5; j_call: TRBJ2-7; d_call: NA; clone_size: NA; cdr3_aa: CASSYGVLDYYEQYF; cdr3_nt: TGTGCCAGCAGTTACGGGGTTCTTGACTACTACGAGCAGTACTTC
v_call: TRBV18; j_call: TRBJ2-1; d_call: NA; clone_size: NA; cdr3_aa: CASSPYSLMTYNEQFF; cdr3_nt: TGTGCCAGCTCACCATACAGTCTGATGACCTACAATGAGCAGTTCTTC